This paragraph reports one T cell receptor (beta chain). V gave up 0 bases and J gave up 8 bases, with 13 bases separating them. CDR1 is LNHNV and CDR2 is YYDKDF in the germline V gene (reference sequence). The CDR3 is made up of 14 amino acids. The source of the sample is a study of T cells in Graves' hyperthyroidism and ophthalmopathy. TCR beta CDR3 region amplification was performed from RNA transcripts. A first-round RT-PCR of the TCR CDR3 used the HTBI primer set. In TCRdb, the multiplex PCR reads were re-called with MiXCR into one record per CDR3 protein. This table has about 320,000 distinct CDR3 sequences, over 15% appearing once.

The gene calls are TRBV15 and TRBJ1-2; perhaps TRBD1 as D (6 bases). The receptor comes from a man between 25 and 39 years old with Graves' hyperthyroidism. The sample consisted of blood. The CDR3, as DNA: TGTGCCACCAGCAGAGATTTTACGGACAGCGGCTACACCTTC. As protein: CATSRDFTDSGYTF.